This T cell receptor (beta chain) was captured by sequencing in a study of blood T cells in healthy people across ages. Notes on the study in general: Strongly correlated with naive T cell percentage was TCR beta diversity.

The V end lost 2 bases, the J end lost 0 bases, and 11 bases lay between the germline ends. The CDR3 contains 16 residues. Germline values: CDR1 SGHVS, CDR2 FQNEAQ. As for this clonotype: The antigen remains undetermined.

The authors ran a second PCR of roughly 6 to 12 cycles using a sample-barcoded 5' primer and a J-beta primer mix. Each CDR3 protein is one row after TCRdb ran MiXCR on the 5' RACE reads. The table includes more than 1 million distinct CDR3 sequences, around 45% detected once. Sequences were obtained from blood. The J gene is TRBJ2-1, the V gene TRBV7-8, with D possibly matching TRBD1 (5 bases). This sequence originates from a woman aged 55-69 years in good health. This chain's CDR3 is CASSLRTGVSYNEQFF. The CDR3 DNA is TGTGCCAGCAGCTTAAGAACAGGTGTCTCCTACAATGAGCAGTTCTTC.